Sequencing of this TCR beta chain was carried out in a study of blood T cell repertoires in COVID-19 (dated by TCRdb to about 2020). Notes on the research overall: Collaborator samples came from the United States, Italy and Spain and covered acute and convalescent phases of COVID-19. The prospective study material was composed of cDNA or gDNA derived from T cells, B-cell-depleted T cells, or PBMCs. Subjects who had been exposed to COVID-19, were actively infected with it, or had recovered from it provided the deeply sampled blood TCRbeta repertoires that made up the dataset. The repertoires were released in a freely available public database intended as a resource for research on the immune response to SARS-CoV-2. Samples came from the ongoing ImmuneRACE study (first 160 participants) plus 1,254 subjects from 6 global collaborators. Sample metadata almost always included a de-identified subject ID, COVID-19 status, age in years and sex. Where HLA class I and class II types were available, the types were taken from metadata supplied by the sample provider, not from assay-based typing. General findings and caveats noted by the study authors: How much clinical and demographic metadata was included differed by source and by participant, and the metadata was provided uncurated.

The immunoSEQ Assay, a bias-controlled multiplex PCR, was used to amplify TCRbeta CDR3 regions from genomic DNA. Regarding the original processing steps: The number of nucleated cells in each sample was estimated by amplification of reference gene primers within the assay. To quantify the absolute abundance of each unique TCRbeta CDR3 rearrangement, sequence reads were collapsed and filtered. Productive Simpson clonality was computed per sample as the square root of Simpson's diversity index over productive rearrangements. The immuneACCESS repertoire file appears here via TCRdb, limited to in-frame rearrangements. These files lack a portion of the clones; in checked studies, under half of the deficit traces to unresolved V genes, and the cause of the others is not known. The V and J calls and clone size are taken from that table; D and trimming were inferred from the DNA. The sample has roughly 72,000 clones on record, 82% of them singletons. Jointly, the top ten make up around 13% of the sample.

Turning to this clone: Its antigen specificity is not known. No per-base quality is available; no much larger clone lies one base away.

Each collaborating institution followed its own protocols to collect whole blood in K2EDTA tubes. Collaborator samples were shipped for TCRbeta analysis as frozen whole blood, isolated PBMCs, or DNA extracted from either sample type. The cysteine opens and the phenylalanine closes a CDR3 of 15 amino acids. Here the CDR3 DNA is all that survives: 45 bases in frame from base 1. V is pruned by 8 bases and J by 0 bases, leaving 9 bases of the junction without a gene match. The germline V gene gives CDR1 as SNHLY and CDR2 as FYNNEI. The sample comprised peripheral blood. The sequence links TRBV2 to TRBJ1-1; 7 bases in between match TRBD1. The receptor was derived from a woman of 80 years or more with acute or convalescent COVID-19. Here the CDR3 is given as CASALKGAMNTEAFF. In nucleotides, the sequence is TGTGCCAGCGCCCTAAAGGGGGCTATGAACACTGAAGCTTTCTTT.